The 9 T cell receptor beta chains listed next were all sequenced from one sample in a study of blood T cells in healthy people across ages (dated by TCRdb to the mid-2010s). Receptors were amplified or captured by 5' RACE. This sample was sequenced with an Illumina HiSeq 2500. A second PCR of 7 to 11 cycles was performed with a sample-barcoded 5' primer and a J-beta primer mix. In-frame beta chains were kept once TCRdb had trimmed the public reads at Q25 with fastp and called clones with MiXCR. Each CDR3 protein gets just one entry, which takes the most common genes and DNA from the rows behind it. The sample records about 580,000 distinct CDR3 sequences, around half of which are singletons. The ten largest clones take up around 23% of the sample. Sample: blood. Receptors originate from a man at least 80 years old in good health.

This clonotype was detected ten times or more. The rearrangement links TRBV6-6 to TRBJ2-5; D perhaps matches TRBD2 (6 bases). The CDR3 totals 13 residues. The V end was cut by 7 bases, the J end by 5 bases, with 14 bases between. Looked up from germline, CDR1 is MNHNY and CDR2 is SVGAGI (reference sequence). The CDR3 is CASKERGGETQYF. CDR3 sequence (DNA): TGTGCCAGCAAAGAGAGGGGAGGTGAGACCCAGTACTTC.

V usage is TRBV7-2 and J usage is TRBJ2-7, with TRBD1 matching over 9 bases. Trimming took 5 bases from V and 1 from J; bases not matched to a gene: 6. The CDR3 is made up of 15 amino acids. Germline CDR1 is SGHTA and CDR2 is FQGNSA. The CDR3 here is CASSGQTGGSYEQYF. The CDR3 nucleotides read TGTGCCAGCAGCGGGCAGACAGGGGGATCCTACGAGCAGTACTTC.

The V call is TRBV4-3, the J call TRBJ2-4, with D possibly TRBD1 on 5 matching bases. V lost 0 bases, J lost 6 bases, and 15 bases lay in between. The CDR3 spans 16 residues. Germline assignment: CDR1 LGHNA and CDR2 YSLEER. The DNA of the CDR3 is TGCGCCAGCAGCCAAGATCTGGCCAGGGATGCAAACATTCAGTACTTC. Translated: CASSQDLARDANIQYF.

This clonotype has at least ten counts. CDR3 sequence: CASSKPGGPYNEQFF. DNA of the CDR3: TGCGCCAGCAGCAAACCGGGGGGGCCTTACAATGAGCAGTTCTTC. J is TRBJ2-1 and V is TRBV4-1, with 8 bases lining up with TRBD2. The V and J ends lost 5 bases and 4 bases, in that order; junction bases with no gene match: 7. The CDR3 has 15 amino acids. Germline V lookup: CDR1 MGHRA, CDR2 YSYEKL.

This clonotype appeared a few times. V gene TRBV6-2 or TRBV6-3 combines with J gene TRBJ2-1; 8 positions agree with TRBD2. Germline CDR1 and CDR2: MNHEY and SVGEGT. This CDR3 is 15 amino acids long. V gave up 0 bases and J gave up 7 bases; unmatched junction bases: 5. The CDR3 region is CASSYSGTSQNEQFF. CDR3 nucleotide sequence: TGTGCCAGCAGTTACTCCGGGACTAGTCAGAATGAGCAGTTCTTC.

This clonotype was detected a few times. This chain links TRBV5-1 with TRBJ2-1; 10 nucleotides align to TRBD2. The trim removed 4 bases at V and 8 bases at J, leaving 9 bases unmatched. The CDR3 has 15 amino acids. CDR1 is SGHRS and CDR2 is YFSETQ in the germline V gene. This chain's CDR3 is CASSTSGLASHEQFF. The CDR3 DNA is TGCGCCAGCAGCACCTCGGGACTAGCGTCCCATGAGCAGTTCTTC.

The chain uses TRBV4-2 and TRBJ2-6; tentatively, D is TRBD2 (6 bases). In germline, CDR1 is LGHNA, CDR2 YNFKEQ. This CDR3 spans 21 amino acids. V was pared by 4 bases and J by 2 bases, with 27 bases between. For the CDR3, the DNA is TGTGCCAGCAGCCGTCAAAGCGGGTCGAATAATCCCTCTACTGGGGCCAACGTCCTGACTTTC. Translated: CASSRQSGSNNPSTGANVLTF.

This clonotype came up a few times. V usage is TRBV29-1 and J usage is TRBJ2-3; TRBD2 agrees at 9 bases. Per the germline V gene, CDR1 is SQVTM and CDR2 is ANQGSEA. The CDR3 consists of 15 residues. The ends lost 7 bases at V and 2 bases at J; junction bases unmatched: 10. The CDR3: CSACWRGGITDTQYF. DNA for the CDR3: TGCAGCGCTTGCTGGCGGGGGGGCATCACAGATACGCAGTATTTT.

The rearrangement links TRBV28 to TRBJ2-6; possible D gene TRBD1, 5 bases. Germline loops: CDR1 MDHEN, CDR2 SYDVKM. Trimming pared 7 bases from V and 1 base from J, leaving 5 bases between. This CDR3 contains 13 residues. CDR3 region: CASTGSGANVLTF. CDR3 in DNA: TGTGCCAGCACAGGGTCTGGGGCCAACGTCCTGACTTTC.